These 13 T cell receptor beta chains were all obtained from the same sample, sequenced in a study of cytomegalovirus exposure and HLA in healthy donors. The protocol was immunoSEQ multiplex PCR, while the TCRdb copy is restricted to in-frame clones and leaves out a portion. The table lists 35,000 to 50,000 clones, more than 85% of them singletons. The sequencing input was PBMCs. Receptors were obtained from a young woman in good health and CMV-seronegative.

The sample holds one count of this clone. The chain links TRBV9 to TRBJ1-1, with D uncertain. The CDR3 consists of 15 residues. Trimming took 4 bases from V and 4 from J, leaving 17 bases between them. CDR1 is SGDLS, CDR2 YYNGEE, per germline. CDR3 coding DNA: TGTGCCAGCAGCACCAGACTGGATGGAACCACTGAAGCTTTCTTT. It specifies CASSTRLDGTTEAFF.

This chain joins TRBV5-6 and TRBJ2-7, with D uncertain. This CDR3 contains 16 residues. Per the germline V gene, CDR1 is SGHDT and CDR2 is YYEEEE. V lost 2 bases, J lost 1 base, and 16 bases lay in between. CDR3 DNA: TGTGCCAGCAGCTTCCTGTCCTACAGTTGGTCCTACGAGCAGTACTTC. Its protein is CASSFLSYSWSYEQYF.

V gene TRBV19 combines with J gene TRBJ2-3; D possibly corresponds to TRBD1 (5 bases). The V gene's germline CDR1 is LNHDA and CDR2 SQIVND (reference sequence). Trimming stripped 11 bases from V and 1 base from J, with 13 bases between. The CDR3 covers 13 residues. CDR3 DNA sequence: TGTGCCGGGGCGTTGCAGGGCACAGATACGCAGTATTTT. Protein product: CAGALQGTDTQYF.

This chain connects TRBV9 to TRBJ2-7; 8 bases are a match to TRBD1. CDR3 size: 16 residues. Losses at the gene ends were 1 base for V and 1 base for J; bases not matched to a gene: 7. CDR1 is SGDLS and CDR2 is YYNGEE in the germline V gene. CDR3 nucleotide sequence: TGTGCCAGCAGCGTACAGGATGGGACAGGATCCTACGAGCAGTACTTC. Amino acid sequence: CASSVQDGTGSYEQYF.

The rearrangement uses TRBV7-6 and TRBJ1-2; tentative D call: TRBD1 (5 bases). The CDR3 totals 14 residues. Trimming cost V 6 bases and J 3 bases, with 14 bases left between them. The germline CDR1 and CDR2 sequences are SGHVS and FNYEAQ. The CDR3 DNA reads as TGTGCCAGCAGTAAGGGGTTCAATCACTATGGCTACACCTTC. Translating gives CASSKGFNHYGYTF.

The chain recombines TRBV6-4 with TRBJ1-6; a possible D gene is TRBD1 (6 bases). Germline CDR1 reads MRHNA; CDR2 reads SNTAGT. V was cut by 4 bases and J by 6 bases, with 13 bases left in between. CDR3 size: 15 residues. The CDR3 DNA reads as TGTGCCAGCAGTGCCGGAACAGGGATTAATTCACCCCTCCACTTT. Translation: CASSAGTGINSPLHF.

The chain links TRBV19 to TRBJ1-1, with a possible D match to TRBD1 (6 bases). The CDR3 is 14 amino acids. Germline V gene data show CDR1 as LNHDA and CDR2 as SQIVND (reference sequence). V lost 7 bases to trimming and J lost 6 bases, with 18 bases between them. The DNA for the CDR3 is TGTGCCAGTACCCTATCGAGGGGGTCCGCTGAAGCTTTCTTT. Protein sequence: CASTLSRGSAEAFF.

A word on this clone: Other nucleotide sequences in the sample specify the same CDR3. This chain uses TRBV7-9 with TRBJ1-3; TRBD1 agrees at 7 bases. CDR3 length equals 14 residues. Trimming at V came to 4 bases and at J to 1 base, leaving 1 base not matched to a gene. Germline V gene data show CDR1 as SEHNR and CDR2 as FQNEAQ (reference sequence). The CDR3 sequence: CASSSTGSGNTIYF. For the CDR3, the DNA is TGTGCCAGCAGCTCGACAGGGTCTGGAAACACCATATATTTT.

The rearrangement uses TRBV28 and TRBJ1-6; D call uncertain. There are 16 residues in the CDR3. Per germline, CDR1 MDHEN and CDR2 SYDVKM. V was cut by 2 bases and J by 7 bases, with 15 bases left in between. The CDR3 spells CASSLGERIRNSPLHF. In DNA, the CDR3 is TGTGCCAGCAGTTTAGGGGAGAGGATCAGGAATTCACCCCTCCACTTT.

This clone appeared once. The genes are TRBV29-1 and TRBJ2-3, with 7 positions matching TRBD2. J gave up 9 bases and V 6 bases, and 12 bases lay outside the gene matches. The CDR3 contains 13 residues. Germline CDR1 reads SQVTM; CDR2 reads ANQGSEA. For the CDR3, the DNA is TGCAGCGTCCCCAGCGCCGGACTAGGGACGCAGTATTTT. It codes for CSVPSAGLGTQYF.

The gene calls are TRBV27 and TRBJ2-5; perhaps TRBD2 as D (7 bases). This CDR3 comprises 15 residues. Between the trimmed V and J ends, which lost 5 bases and 5 bases, there was a span of 18 bases. The germline CDR1 and CDR2 sequences are MNHEY and SMNVEV (reference sequence). The chain's CDR3 is CASSPTGGRGETQYF. The CDR3 nucleotides read TGTGCCAGCAGTCCGACGGGGGGCCGGGGGGAGACCCAGTACTTC.

In this sample, this clone turned up a few times. V and J are TRBV5-4 and TRBJ2-5; TRBD2 might be the D (6 bases). Germline CDR1 is SGHNT and CDR2 is YYREEE (reference sequence). Trimming removed 2 bases from V and 4 bases from J, with 12 bases in between. The CDR3 covers 14 residues. CDR3 protein: CASSFPDYGETQYF. CDR3 coding DNA: TGTGCCAGCAGCTTTCCGGACTACGGAGAGACCCAGTACTTC.

This clone occurred once. This chain uses TRBV19 with TRBJ1-1; the match to TRBD1 covers 8 bases. The junction had 5 bases not matched to a gene; V was cut back by 4 bases and J by 1 base. The CDR3 loop spans 15 amino acids. The germline gives CDR1 LNHDA, CDR2 SQIVND (reference sequence). This CDR3 is CASSNRGGPNTEAFF. In DNA, the CDR3 is TGTGCCAGTAGTAACAGGGGGGGACCGAACACTGAAGCTTTCTTT.